Presented here are 21 T cell receptor beta chains from one specimen sequenced in a study of regulatory T cells in long-lasting Graves disease. According to the study, TCR beta libraries were built with iRepertoire HTBI primers and CDR3-region Arm-PCR. TCRdb ran MiXCR on the multiplex PCR reads and lists one entry per CDR3 protein. Found here are roughly 300,000 distinct CDR3 sequences, around 23% of them singletons; the top ten hold roughly three fifths. Described time point: persistent/refractory GD, antithyroid drugs over 5 years with positive TRAb. PBMC RNA was the source of the TCR library. Material: peripheral blood mononuclear cells (PBMCs), obtained when the disease was refractory, from a patient treated with antithyroid drugs. The receptors were gathered from a female donor with Graves disease.

The gene calls are TRBV7-8 and TRBJ2-7; 8 nucleotides align to TRBD1. This CDR3 has 14 amino acids. Germline V gene lookup returns CDR1 SGHVS and CDR2 FQNEAQ. The J segment lost 7 bases and the V segment lost 3 bases, leaving 8 bases of the junction unmatched. CDR3 sequence (DNA): TGTGCCAGCAGCTTTGTCCAGGGGGCGAGGGAGCAGTACTTC. This codes for CASSFVQGAREQYF.

This clonotype was recorded at least ten times. CDR3 nucleotides: TGTGCCAGCAGTTTGAGCAGGGGAGATGGCTACACCTTC. It specifies CASSLSRGDGYTF. V and J are TRBV27 and TRBJ1-2; the D gene is possibly TRBD1 (6 bases). Germline CDR1 reads MNHEY; CDR2 reads SMNVEV (reference sequence). This CDR3 is built from 13 residues. Trimming took 3 bases from V and 6 from J, leaving 11 bases between them.

This clonotype has ten or more counts. The chain uses TRBV11-1 and TRBJ2-5; maybe TRBD1 (8 bases). Germline CDR1 reads SGHAT; CDR2 reads FQDESV (reference sequence). Trimming pared 5 bases from V and 5 bases from J, leaving 24 bases between. The CDR3 length is 17 residues. For the CDR3, the DNA is TGTGCCAGCAGCCCGAACGCAGTTGGACAGGGAGGGGAGACCCAGTACTTC. Protein sequence: CASSPNAVGQGGETQYF.

CDR3 sequence (DNA): TGTGCCAGCAGTGAACCCGACAGGGCCACCGGGGAGCTGTTTTTT. As protein: CASSEPDRATGELFF. This rearrangement joins TRBV6-1 to TRBJ2-2; 7 bases map to TRBD1. Germline CDR1 reads MNHNS; CDR2 reads SASEGT. CDR3 length: 15 residues. J was trimmed by 4 bases and V by 2 bases; bases with no gene match: 4.

The J gene is TRBJ2-7, the V gene TRBV20-1; D is undetermined. With 5 bases removed from V and 6 bases from J, the gap between germline ends came to 11 bases. The CDR3 is made up of 11 amino acids. Per germline, CDR1 DFQATT and CDR2 SNEGSKA (reference sequence). The CDR3 reads CSADDFSEQYF. CDR3 nucleotides: TGCAGTGCTGACGATTTTAGCGAGCAGTACTTC.

This clonotype was counted between two and nine times. The chain is built from TRBV19 and TRBJ2-2, with D maybe TRBD1 (6 bases). Trimming shortened V by 4 bases and J by 5 bases, and 11 bases separated the two germline ends. The germline V gene encodes CDR1 LNHDA and CDR2 SQIVND (reference sequence). This CDR3 comprises 14 residues. CDR3 sequence reads: CASSNSRGTGELFF. The CDR3 DNA reads as TGTGCCAGTAGTAACAGCAGGGGAACCGGGGAGCTGTTTTTT.

For this clonotype: Given a much more abundant clone one base away, this may be a read error. This chain uses TRBV12-3 or TRBV12-4 with TRBJ2-1; D is perhaps TRBD1 (6 bases). Trimming stripped 7 bases from V and 11 bases from J, with 27 bases between. This CDR3 region has 16 residues. The CDR3 spells CASNSRTAKCTDKQFF. As DNA, the CDR3 is TGTGCCAGCAATTCCCGGACAGCTAAGTGCACCGATAAGCAGTTCTTC.

This clonotype was found many times. The chain joins TRBV18 to TRBJ2-5; tentatively, D is TRBD1 or TRBD2 (5 bases each). Germline values: CDR1 KGHSH, CDR2 LQKENI. Trimming cost V 3 bases and J 5 bases, with 16 bases left between them. The CDR3 length is 15 residues. The CDR3 here is CASSPGVRSAETQYF. CDR3 DNA: TGTGCCAGCTCACCGGGGGTTCGGTCTGCCGAGACCCAGTACTTC.

There are many counts of this clonotype. V and J are TRBV2 and TRBJ1-5, with D possibly TRBD1 on 6 matching bases. The CDR3 is 16 amino acids. V lost 1 base to trimming and J lost 1 base, with 11 bases between them. Germline lookup yields CDR1 SNHLY and CDR2 FYNNEI. CDR3 protein: CASSEGRGLSNQPQHF. In nucleotides, the CDR3 is TGTGCCAGCAGTGAAGGCAGGGGCTTAAGCAATCAGCCCCAGCATTTT.

In its sample, this clonotype was seen a few times. The chain links TRBV7-2 to TRBJ2-7, with D hard to call. CDR1 and CDR2 (germline): SGHTA, FQGNSA. V gave up 5 bases and J gave up 5 bases, with 16 bases separating them. The CDR3 has 14 amino acids. DNA for the CDR3: TGTGCCAGCAGCCCCCCGGGCCGGCGCCACGAGCAGTACTTC. This translates into CASSPPGRRHEQYF. The entire variable domain, with the rest obtained from reference TRBV7-2 and TRBJ2-7, is as follows: GAGVSQSPSNKVTEKGKDVELRCDPISGHTALYWYRQSLGQGLEFLIYFQGNSAPDKSGLPSDRFSAERTGGSVSTLTIQRTQQEDSAVYLCASSPPGRRHEQYFGPGTRLTVT.

This clonotype was counted only a few times. In nucleotides, the CDR3 is TGTGCCAGCAGTGACGTGGCTCCAAACTATGGCTACACCTTC. This translates into CASSDVAPNYGYTF. The chain has TRBV6-4 and TRBJ1-2; D is ambiguous. Germline values: CDR1 MRHNA, CDR2 SNTAGT. Trimming cost V 2 bases and J 2 bases, with 9 bases left between them. The CDR3 sequence is 14 residues long.

This sequence joins TRBV20-1 and TRBJ2-7; 7 positions agree with TRBD2. V gave up 6 bases and J gave up 2 bases; unmatched junction bases: 13. Germline CDR1 reads DFQATT; CDR2 reads SNEGSKA (reference sequence). This CDR3 has 15 amino acids. The CDR3 loop is CSAALALGHAYEQYF. The CDR3 DNA reads TGCAGTGCGGCACTAGCGCTAGGGCACGCCTACGAGCAGTACTTC.

This chain links TRBV6-1 with TRBJ2-1; TRBD2 agrees at 8 bases. The junction had 8 bases not matched to a gene; V was cut back by 5 bases and J by 5 bases. There are 15 residues in the CDR3. Germline assignment: CDR1 MNHNS and CDR2 SASEGT. The CDR3 region is CASSRDGTSNNEQFF. For the CDR3, the DNA is TGTGCCAGCAGTCGGGACGGGACTAGTAACAATGAGCAGTTCTTC.

About this clonotype itself: With a much larger clone just one base away, this may be a read error. No conserved phenylalanine or tryptophan ends this CDR3, so it is likely a read error. The J gene is TRBJ2-7, the V gene TRBV3-1; D is undetermined. Between the trimmed V and J ends, which lost 2 bases and 1 base, there was a span of 6 bases. Germline CDR1 reads LGHDT; CDR2 reads YNNKEL (reference sequence). The CDR3 totals 13 residues. CDR3 protein: CASSQRQSYEQYL. In DNA, the CDR3 is TGTGCCAGCAGCCAAAGGCAATCCTACGAGCAGTACCTC.

In its sample, this clonotype was seen many times. The V and J genes are TRBV2 and TRBJ1-5, with D hard to call. Germline CDR1 reads SNHLY; CDR2 reads FYNNEI. V lost 4 bases and J 5 bases, leaving 12 bases between the germline ends. The CDR3 runs 14 residues. CDR3 protein: CASSGPLPHQPQHF. The CDR3 DNA sequence: TGTGCCAGCAGTGGGCCTTTACCCCATCAGCCCCAGCATTTT.

A few counts support this clonotype. The chain employs TRBV6-5 and TRBJ1-2; D unresolved. Deletions cut 4 bases from V and 3 bases from J, with 9 bases between. The CDR3 length is 13 residues. Germline V gene lookup returns CDR1 MNHEY and CDR2 SVGAGI. CDR3 coding DNA: TGTGCCAGCAGTTTCGGTTATGACTATGGCTACACCTTC. It translates to CASSFGYDYGYTF.

This clonotype was recorded a few times. This may come from a read error, since a much larger clone is one base off. This chain connects TRBV7-9 to TRBJ1-2; perhaps TRBD1 as D (6 bases). Germline V gene data show CDR1 as SEHNR and CDR2 as FQNEAQ (reference sequence). The CDR3 loop spans 13 amino acids. Deletions cut 5 bases from V and 4 bases from J, with 11 bases between. CDR3 in DNA: TGTGCCAGCAGCCTAATAGGGGGCTATGGCTACACCTTC. Residues: CASSLIGGYGYTF.

The rearrangement links TRBV6-1 to TRBJ2-1; 11 bases agree with TRBD2. The CDR3 length is 17 residues. In germline, CDR1 is MNHNS, CDR2 SASEGT. With V trimmed by 6 bases and J by 0 bases, 7 bases remained unmatched. The CDR3 DNA follows: TGTGCCAGCAGACGTGGGACTAGCGGCCCCTCCTACAATGAGCAGTTCTTC. Protein product: CASRRGTSGPSYNEQFF.

As concerns this clonotype: This could be a read error, since a much larger clone is one nucleotide away. The chain is built from TRBV28 and TRBJ2-7, with no clear D. Germline V gene data show CDR1 as MDHEN and CDR2 as SYDVKM. The CDR3 length is 15 residues. V lost 2 bases and J 3 bases, leaving 14 bases between the germline ends. The CDR3 protein is CASSLGFIASYEQYF. The CDR3, as DNA: TGTGCCAGCAGTTTAGGGTTCATAGCAAGCTACGAGCAGTACTTC. Full variable domain (missing parts from reference TRBV28 and TRBJ2-7): DVKVTQSSRYLVKRTGEKVFLECVQDMDHENMFWYRQDPGLGLRLIYFSYDVKMKEKGDIPEGYSVSREKKERFSLILESASTNQTSMYLCASSLGFIASYEQYFGPGTRLTVT.

This chain connects TRBV29-1 to TRBJ2-2; D unresolved. The CDR3 loop spans 13 amino acids. CDR1 SQVTM and CDR2 ANQGSEA come from the germline V gene. The germline V and J ends were trimmed by 4 bases and 0 bases, with 6 bases remaining between them. The CDR3 spells CSVGEPNTGELFF. The CDR3 bases are TGCAGCGTTGGAGAACCGAACACCGGGGAGCTGTTTTTT.

This clonotype was detected ten times or more. The chain uses TRBV24-1 and TRBJ2-5; D is possibly TRBD1 (6 bases). The CDR3 is 15 amino acids. V lost 4 bases, J lost 5 bases, and 16 bases lay in between. Per germline, CDR1 KGHDR and CDR2 SFDVKD. In DNA, the CDR3 is TGTGCCACCAGTGACCCCGGGACAAGGGGGGAGACCCAGTACTTC. Its protein product is CATSDPGTRGETQYF.